The entry below gives a single T cell receptor (beta chain) sequence along with its context. Its antigen is not known. The data are from a study of cytomegalovirus exposure and HLA in healthy donors. Study results and limitations: Researchers reported in a later analysis that a missense DCLRE1C variant was tied to TCR beta V- and J-gene trimming. Testing in vitro showed a few CMV-associated chains specific for CMV antigens.

V was pared by 6 bases and J by 3 bases, with 5 bases between. This CDR3 has 12 residues. Germline-derived CDR1 and CDR2 are LNHDA and SQIVND (reference sequence). Both 60 Vbeta primers and 13 Jbeta primers went into the PCR. Repertoires were generated with immunoSEQ multiplex PCR, while TCRdb's copy carries only in-frame clones and drops some. The table has 130,000 to 150,000 clones, around 75% seen once. The origin of this receptor is a female donor in good health and CMV-seronegative. The V gene is TRBV19, the J gene TRBJ2-2, with unresolved D. Material: PBMCs. CDR3 amino acids: CASRSYTGELFF. The CDR3 DNA is TGTGCCAGTAGGAGTTACACCGGGGAGCTGTTTTTT.